Listed here are 12 T cell receptor beta chains from one sample, sequenced in a study of T-cell reconstitution after alpha-beta-depleted transplantation in children. TCRbeta library preparation incorporated unique molecular identifiers. Via MiXCR, TCRdb re-called the PCR reads, giving one row per CDR3 protein. The sample records around 300,000 distinct CDR3 sequences, approximately 23% being singletons. Specimen: PBMCs, mostly from graft donor cells, collected 180 days after TCRalphabeta/CD19-depleted stem cell transplant. The receptors were sampled from a male patient aged 10 to 17 who had a stem cell transplant for acute lymphoblastic leukemia, so the T cells may come from the graft donor.

The chain couples TRBV7-9 to TRBJ2-3, with 10 bases aligning to TRBD1. CDR1 is SEHNR and CDR2 is FQNEAQ in the germline V gene (reference sequence). CDR3 length: 15 amino acids. Unmatched junction bases numbered 1, after V lost 0 bases and J lost 4 bases. The CDR3 nucleotides are TGTGCCAGCAGCTTAGCGACAGGGGGCGCAGATACGCAGTATTTT. This translates into CASSLATGGADTQYF.

The chain joins TRBV5-1 to TRBJ1-3, with a tentative D call TRBD1 (6 bases). CDR3 length equals 16 residues. The ends were cut back, 0 bases at V and 13 bases at J, with 23 bases in the middle. Germline values: CDR1 SGHRS, CDR2 YFSETQ. The CDR3 region is CASSLELPSPDRLIYF. The CDR3, as DNA: TGCGCCAGCAGCTTGGAGCTTCCGAGCCCGGACAGACTGATATATTTT.

The genes are TRBV20-1 and TRBJ2-2; the match to TRBD2 covers 8 bases. V gave up 4 bases and J gave up 7 bases; unmatched junction bases: 11. This CDR3 is 15 amino acids long. Looked up from germline, CDR1 is DFQATT and CDR2 is SNEGSKA (reference sequence). CDR3 in DNA: TGCAGTGCTAAGCTCAGCGGGAGAAGGAACGGGGAGCTGTTTTTT. It yields the protein CSAKLSGRRNGELFF.

In its sample, this clonotype was seen a few times. The V gene is TRBV5-1, the J gene TRBJ2-1; 15 bases match TRBD2. V lost 7 bases to trimming and J lost 9 bases; unmatched junction nucleotides: 11. This CDR3 comprises 16 residues. CDR1 SGHRS and CDR2 YFSETQ come from the germline V gene. The CDR3: CASSIPGLAGGGEQFF. CDR3 coding DNA: TGCGCCAGCTCGATCCCGGGACTAGCGGGAGGAGGTGAGCAGTTCTTC.

Only a few counts were recorded for this clonotype. The chain has TRBV5-6 and TRBJ2-2, with 13 bases identical to TRBD2. With 2 bases clipped from V and 0 bases from J, the junction kept 4 bases outside the gene matches. The CDR3 contains 18 residues. Germline CDR1 reads SGHDT; CDR2 reads YYEEEE. CDR3 residues: CASSFRTSGSPNTGELFF. DNA for the CDR3: TGTGCCAGCAGCTTCCGGACTAGCGGGAGCCCGAACACCGGGGAGCTGTTTTTT.

This clonotype was counted between two and nine times. The chain links TRBV9 to TRBJ2-1, with TRBD2 matching 9 bases. With V trimmed by 0 bases and J by 6 bases, 4 bases remained unmatched. Looked up from germline, CDR1 is SGDLS and CDR2 is YYNGEE. The CDR3 totals 15 residues. In nucleotides, the CDR3 is TGTGCCAGCAGCGTAGTGGGTAGCGGGGGCAATGAGCAGTTCTTC. It specifies CASSVVGSGGNEQFF.

This clonotype was observed a handful of times. The gene calls are TRBV5-1 and TRBJ2-2; D call uncertain. This CDR3 contains 12 residues. Between the trimmed V and J ends, which lost 0 bases and 7 bases, there was a span of 4 bases. CDR1 and CDR2 from the germline V gene are SGHRS and YFSETQ. CDR3 nucleotides: TGCGCCAGCAGCTTGGGCTTCGGGGAGCTGTTTTTT. It encodes CASSLGFGELFF.

This clonotype was observed a handful of times. The chain couples TRBV5-1 to TRBJ2-1; D not resolved. V gave up 2 bases and J gave up 7 bases, with 19 bases separating them. From germline, CDR1 is SGHRS and CDR2 YFSETQ. The CDR3 runs 16 residues. In DNA form, the CDR3 reads TGCGCCAGCAGCTTCCCGCGGCGACCTGTCGGGAATGAGCAGTTCTTC. Encoded protein: CASSFPRRPVGNEQFF.

In this sample, this clonotype turned up a few times. The V call is TRBV7-9, the J call TRBJ2-7; D unresolved. Germline assignment: CDR1 SEHNR and CDR2 FQNEAQ (reference sequence). CDR3 length equals 13 residues. The ends were cut back, 4 bases at V and 6 bases at J, with 13 bases in the middle. CDR3 DNA sequence: TGTGCCAGCAGCTCCGTAAAGGAAGGCGAGCAGTACTTC. Encoded protein: CASSSVKEGEQYF.

This clonotype occurred a few times. The DNA of the CDR3 is TGTGCCACCAGCCCAAATGGACTAGCGTCGAATGAGCAGTTCTTC. This gives the protein CATSPNGLASNEQFF. This rearrangement joins TRBV24-1 to TRBJ2-1, with TRBD2 matching 9 bases. There are 15 residues in the CDR3. Germline trimming cut 7 bases from V and 7 bases from J; bases unmatched to any gene: 10. Looked up from germline, CDR1 is KGHDR and CDR2 is SFDVKD.

V is TRBV20-1 and J is TRBJ2-7, with D tentatively TRBD2 (7 bases). Between the trimmed V and J ends, which lost 5 bases and 2 bases, there was a span of 16 bases. Germline CDR1 reads DFQATT; CDR2 reads SNEGSKA (reference sequence). This CDR3 has 14 amino acids. The CDR3 is CSAGGGLVPYEQYF. As DNA, the CDR3 is TGCAGTGCTGGGGGCGGACTAGTCCCCTACGAGCAGTACTTC.

This clonotype was counted only a few times. The V and J genes are TRBV9 and TRBJ2-5; D is perhaps TRBD1 or TRBD2 (5 bases each). The V end lost 6 bases, the J end lost 2 bases, and 20 bases lay between the germline ends. Germline V gene sequence: CDR1 SGDLS, CDR2 YYNGEE. CDR3 size: 16 residues. The CDR3 nucleotides are TGTGCCAGCACCCCCGAGGCGTGGGGGAGTCAAGAGACCCAGTACTTC. Encoded protein: CASTPEAWGSQETQYF.